The 15 T cell receptor beta chains below were found in one sample sequenced in a study of blood T cell repertoires in COVID-19. Libraries were prepared by immunoSEQ multiplex PCR; TCRdb keeps only in-frame clonotypes and omits some of them. The profile shows 45,000 to 65,000 clones, 65% to 85% of them singletons. The material sequenced was peripheral blood. Receptors were obtained from a man in his sixties or seventies with active or convalescent COVID-19.

This rearrangement joins TRBV29-1 to TRBJ1-2, with a weak D call TRBD1 (5 bases). The germline CDR1 and CDR2 sequences are SQVTM and ANQGSEA. The CDR3 is 12 residues long. The V end lost 5 bases, the J end lost 7 bases, and 14 bases lay between the germline ends. The CDR3 loop reads CSVLRDGRGYTF. The CDR3 nucleotides read TGCAGCGTTCTCAGGGATGGTCGTGGCTACACCTTC.

This clone is a singleton in its sample. The chain recombines TRBV19 with TRBJ2-6; D is unclear. The CDR3 is made up of 14 amino acids. Trimming left V 6 bases short and J 0 bases short, with 6 bases between. In germline, CDR1 is LNHDA, CDR2 SQIVND (reference sequence). CDR3 protein: CASSQASGANVLTF. The CDR3 nucleotides read TGTGCCAGTAGCCAAGCCTCTGGGGCCAACGTCCTGACTTTC.

This clone has just one count. The chain recombines TRBV4-2 with TRBJ1-2; 11 bases align to TRBD1. Germline values: CDR1 LGHNA, CDR2 YNFKEQ. V gave up 4 bases and J gave up 5 bases; unmatched junction bases: 3. The CDR3 sequence is 14 residues long. This chain's CDR3 is CASSPGTGGYGYTF. DNA of the CDR3: TGTGCCAGCAGCCCAGGGACAGGGGGTTATGGCTACACCTTC.

The V gene is TRBV30, the J gene TRBJ2-1; the D is unclear. This CDR3 region has 14 residues. Trimming took 0 bases from V and 5 from J, leaving 11 bases between them. Germline-derived CDR1 and CDR2 are GTSNPN and SVGIG (reference sequence). Written as DNA, the CDR3 is TGTGCCTGGAGTGTCGGAGTAACAAACAATGAGCAGTTCTTC. This gives the protein CAWSVGVTNNEQFF.

This clone was seen a single time. The chain has TRBV19 and TRBJ1-6, with D possibly matching TRBD1 (6 bases). This CDR3 is built from 17 residues. The germline CDR1 and CDR2 sequences are LNHDA and SQIVND (reference sequence). V lost 4 bases and J 7 bases, leaving 20 bases between the germline ends. As DNA, the CDR3 is TGTGCCAGTAGTACCTACCGGGACAACCTAGGCAATTCACCCCTCCACTTT. Protein product: CASSTYRDNLGNSPLHF.

V usage is TRBV12-3 or TRBV12-4 and J usage is TRBJ1-2; D ambiguous. Trimming stripped 2 bases from V and 8 bases from J, with 9 bases between. The CDR3 contains 12 residues. The CDR3: CASSLNQRGYTF. CDR3 nucleotide sequence: TGTGCCAGCAGTTTAAATCAACGGGGCTACACCTTC.

The chain links TRBV19 to TRBJ2-1; 8 bases line up with TRBD1. Germline-derived CDR1 and CDR2 are LNHDA and SQIVND (reference sequence). V was clipped by 5 bases and J by 0 bases; unmatched bases: 9. The length of the CDR3 is 17 residues. The CDR3 spells CASSLPGGASSYNEQFF. CDR3 DNA sequence: TGTGCCAGTAGTCTCCCAGGGGGCGCCAGCTCCTACAATGAGCAGTTCTTC.

The chain joins TRBV18 to TRBJ2-1; 8 nucleotides line up with TRBD1. The V segment lost 0 bases and the J segment 2 bases; nucleotides outside the gene matches: 0. Looked up from germline, CDR1 is KGHSH and CDR2 is LQKENI. The CDR3 spans 15 residues. The CDR3 sequence: CASSPPGQAYNEQFF. CDR3 in DNA: TGTGCCAGCTCACCACCGGGACAGGCCTACAATGAGCAGTTCTTC.

The V call is TRBV30, the J call TRBJ1-6; TRBD1 aligns across 7 bases. The CDR3 runs to 16 residues. CDR1 is GTSNPN, CDR2 SVGIG, per germline (reference sequence). Trimming cost V 1 base and J 0 bases; bases outside gene matches: 3. CDR3 region: CAWSAWDSSYNSPLHF. In DNA form, the CDR3 reads TGTGCCTGGAGTGCATGGGACAGCTCCTATAATTCACCCCTCCACTTT.

V usage is TRBV6-5 and J usage is TRBJ1-2, with D possibly TRBD1 on 6 matching bases. Trimming shortened V by 10 bases and J by 6 bases, and 18 bases separated the two germline ends. CDR1 is MNHEY and CDR2 is SVGAGI in the germline V gene. CDR3 length equals 13 residues. As DNA, the CDR3 is TGTGCCATTACTCAGGGGTCGTGGGATGGCTACACCTTC. Its translation is CAITQGSWDGYTF.

This clone has a single count. V is TRBV4-3 and J is TRBJ1-1, with TRBD1 matching 8 bases. The trim removed 1 base at V and 0 bases at J, leaving 13 bases unmatched. The CDR3 sequence is 19 residues long. In germline, CDR1 is LGHNA, CDR2 YSLEER. The CDR3 loop reads CASSQGVTGGGPMNTEAFF. CDR3 sequence (DNA): TGCGCCAGCAGCCAAGGCGTCACAGGGGGGGGGCCCATGAACACTGAAGCTTTCTTT.

CDR3 in amino acids: CASRDSGQGLGYTF. The CDR3 DNA follows: TGTGCCAGCAGAGACTCGGGACAGGGGCTTGGCTACACCTTC. The J gene is TRBJ1-2, the V gene TRBV11-3; 10 nucleotides agree with TRBD1. CDR1 and CDR2 from the germline V gene are SGHNT and YENEEA. V dropped 6 bases and J dropped 7; count of bases not matched to a gene: 8. This CDR3 has 14 residues.

V usage is TRBV3-1 (or the pseudogene TRBV3-2) and J usage is TRBJ2-7; 9 nucleotides line up with TRBD2. After removal of 3 bases from V and 6 bases from J, the junction contained 9 bases not matched to a gene. CDR1 is LGHDT and CDR2 is YNNKEL in the germline V gene (reference sequence). The CDR3 covers 15 residues. CDR3 sequence reads: CASSQLPETSGEQYF. The CDR3, as DNA: TGTGCCAGCAGCCAGCTCCCAGAGACTAGCGGCGAGCAGTACTTC.

The chain combines TRBV5-1 with TRBJ1-4; 10 bases are a match to TRBD1. With 0 bases clipped from V and 7 bases from J, the junction kept 3 bases outside the gene matches. The CDR3 sequence is 15 residues long. Germline V gene data show CDR1 as SGHRS and CDR2 as YFSETQ. The CDR3 DNA is TGCGCCAGCAGCTTGGCCGGGGACAGGGGTGAAAAACTGTTTTTT. Translation: CASSLAGDRGEKLFF.

This clone was counted a few times. The chain is built from TRBV29-1 and TRBJ1-6; D not certain. The CDR3 has 13 amino acids. The germline V gene encodes CDR1 SQVTM and CDR2 ANQGSEA. The V and J ends lost 4 bases and 6 bases respectively, with 10 bases between them. CDR3 coding DNA: TGCAGCGTTGGAGGGAACCTTAATTCACCCCTCCACTTT. It specifies CSVGGNLNSPLHF.